What follows is one T cell receptor (beta chain) and its context. This entry is derived from a study of blood T cell repertoires in COVID-19. Study overall: The origin of the acute and convalescent COVID-19 samples was the United States, Italy and Spain.

The CDR3 consists of 14 residues. CDR1 and CDR2 (germline): SGHVS, FQNEAQ. Trimming stripped 4 bases from V and 2 bases from J, with 11 bases between. TCRdb keeps only in-frame clones here, not all; method: immunoSEQ multiplex PCR. The sample comprises roughly 380,000 clones, roughly 85% of which are singletons, and 3.5% to 4% rests with the top ten. The source material was peripheral blood. The source of this sequence is a woman younger than 35 with acute or convalescent COVID-19. The rearrangement uses TRBV7-8 and TRBJ1-1, with TRBD1 as a possible D gene (6 bases). In DNA, the CDR3 is TGTGCCAGCAGCTGGGGCAGGGGAAACACTGAAGCTTTCTTT. It translates to CASSWGRGNTEAFF.